These 26 T cell receptor beta chains originate from one sample sequenced in a study of T-cell memory formation after mild COVID-19. From the 5' RACE reads, TCRdb called clonotypes with MiXCR, one entry per CDR3 protein. The repertoire holds some 250,000 distinct CDR3 sequences, roughly 9.4% seen once, with 22% in the top ten. Sequences were obtained from PBMCs or a T cell subset sorted from them (not recorded which). The origin of the receptors is a man between 18 and 35 years old who had mild COVID-19 (a few samples of this study predate the infection). Cell type and time point are not known.

This chain's CDR3 is CSARQGRETQYF. DNA of the CDR3: TGCAGTGCTAGACAGGGACGAGAGACCCAGTACTTC. The rearrangement uses TRBV20-1 and TRBJ2-5, with D perhaps assigned TRBD1 or TRBD2 (5 bases each). Trimming left V 2 bases short and J 4 bases short, with 8 bases between. CDR1 and CDR2 (germline): DFQATT, SNEGSKA (reference sequence). The CDR3 sequence is 12 residues long.

The V and J genes are TRBV13 and TRBJ2-3, with D unresolved. Germline V gives CDR1 PRHDT, CDR2 FYEKMQ (reference sequence). The CDR3 loop spans 14 amino acids. Trimming shortened V by 8 bases and J by 1 base, and 13 bases separated the two germline ends. Written as DNA, the CDR3 is TGTGCCAGCCTTAGAACGGGTGGCACAGATACGCAGTATTTT. This translates into CASLRTGGTDTQYF. The full variable domain, with the rest looked up from reference TRBV13 and TRBJ2-3, is AAGVIQSPRHLIKEKRETATLKCYPIPRHDTVYWYQQGPGQDPQFLISFYEKMQSDKGSIPDRFSAQQFSDYHSELNMSSLELGDSALYFCASLRTGGTDTQYFGPGTRLTVL.

There are a few counts of this clonotype. The chain is built from TRBV4-3 and TRBJ2-7, with D possibly matching TRBD1 (6 bases). This CDR3 is 15 amino acids long. Trimming cost V 1 base and J 7 bases, with 17 bases left between them. Germline loops: CDR1 LGHNA, CDR2 YSLEER. CDR3 residues: CASSQAVDRVREQYF. CDR3 in DNA: TGCGCCAGCAGCCAAGCCGTGGACAGAGTGAGGGAGCAGTACTTC.

The V and J genes are TRBV20-1 and TRBJ2-3; the D gene is possibly TRBD2 (5 bases). Germline-derived CDR1 and CDR2 are DFQATT and SNEGSKA (reference sequence). The CDR3 is 14 amino acids. Trimming took off 4 bases at V and 2 bases at J, with 13 bases between the two ends. The CDR3 DNA follows: TGCAGTGCTACTGTCCCGGGGTCCACAGATACGCAGTATTTT. Protein product: CSATVPGSTDTQYF.

This clonotype appeared a few times. The chain is built from TRBV4-1 and TRBJ2-1, with 8 bases aligning to TRBD2. The CDR3 length is 17 residues. V lost 2 bases, J lost 9 bases, and 15 bases stayed unmatched. Germline values: CDR1 MGHRA, CDR2 YSYEKL. The CDR3 nucleotides are TGCGCCAGCAGCCAAAATCGGGGGGGTGTCCCTTACGGTGAGCAGTTCTTC. Translating gives CASSQNRGGVPYGEQFF.

Many counts were recorded for this clonotype. The chain recombines TRBV11-2 with TRBJ2-7; unclear D gene. The germline V gene encodes CDR1 SGHAT and CDR2 FQNNGV. The CDR3 is 12 residues long. Trimming removed 4 bases from V and 7 bases from J, with 11 bases in between. The chain's CDR3 is CASSWLGREQYF. The CDR3 coding sequence is TGTGCCAGCAGCTGGTTGGGCCGGGAGCAGTACTTC.

The chain has TRBV12-3 or TRBV12-4 and TRBJ1-3; D uncertain. This CDR3 comprises 15 residues. The V end lost 3 bases, the J end lost 5 bases, and 14 bases lay between the germline ends. This CDR3 is CASSFVRVGRNTIYF. The DNA for the CDR3 is TGTGCCAGCAGTTTTGTGAGGGTAGGGAGAAACACCATATATTTT.

This clonotype showed up just a few times. The chain employs TRBV7-3 and TRBJ2-2, with D maybe TRBD1 (5 bases). The CDR3 has 13 amino acids. CDR1 is SGHTA, CDR2 FQGTGA, per germline. V shed 5 bases and J shed 5 bases, with 9 bases lying between them. The CDR3: CASSPRQTGELFF. CDR3 nucleotides: TGTGCCAGCAGCCCCCGACAGACCGGGGAGCTGTTTTTT.

This clonotype was picked up a small number of times. This chain joins TRBV5-1 and TRBJ1-2, with TRBD1 matching over 9 bases. This CDR3 spans 14 amino acids. In germline, CDR1 is SGHRS, CDR2 YFSETQ. V lost 3 bases, J lost 3 bases, and 3 bases stayed unmatched. The CDR3 spells CASSWGTGHYGYTF. The CDR3 coding sequence is TGCGCCAGCAGCTGGGGGACAGGGCACTATGGCTACACCTTC.

This clonotype was detected many times. V gene TRBV6-2 or TRBV6-3 combines with J gene TRBJ2-7; TRBD1 matches 7 bases. The CDR3 consists of 13 residues. Trimming cost V 5 bases and J 6 bases; bases outside gene matches: 7. Germline-derived CDR1 and CDR2 are MNHEY and SVGEGT. The CDR3 region has the DNA TGTGCCAGCAGTGACCCCGACAGGGCCGAGCAGTACTTC. Protein product: CASSDPDRAEQYF.

This clonotype came up a few times. The chain links TRBV14 to TRBJ2-2; D may correspond to TRBD1 or TRBD2 (5 bases each). CDR3 length: 13 amino acids. The ends were cut back, 2 bases at V and 6 bases at J, with 7 bases in the middle. CDR1 SGHDN and CDR2 FVKESK come from the germline V gene. In DNA, the CDR3 is TGTGCCAGCAGCCAACTGGGACCCGGGGAGCTGTTTTTT. Its translation: CASSQLGPGELFF.

This clonotype was recorded a few times. The chain employs TRBV2 and TRBJ2-7; TRBD1 matches 12 bases. V gave up 6 bases and J gave up 7 bases; unmatched junction bases: 7. Germline V gene data show CDR1 as SNHLY and CDR2 as FYNNEI. The CDR3 length is 14 residues. The CDR3 DNA reads as TGTGCCAGCAGCTTGGGACAGGGGGCGCGGGAGCAGTACTTC. This translates into CASSLGQGAREQYF. The complete variable domain, with remaining parts taken from reference TRBV2 and TRBJ2-7, reads EPEVTQTPSHQVTQMGQEVILRCVPISNHLYFYWYRQILGQKVEFLVSFYNNEISEKSEIFDDQFSVERPDGSNFTLKIRSTKLEDSAMYFCASSLGQGAREQYFGPGTRLTVT.

The chain has TRBV7-2 and TRBJ2-1, with D unclear. The V gene lost 1 base and the J gene lost 0 bases, with 10 bases spanning the gap. Germline loops: CDR1 SGHTA, CDR2 FQGNSA. The CDR3 is made up of 16 amino acids. Here the CDR3 reads CASSLGGRVSYNEQFF. The CDR3 nucleotides read TGTGCCAGCAGCTTAGGCGGCCGTGTCTCCTACAATGAGCAGTTCTTC.

The chain has TRBV12-3 or TRBV12-4 and TRBJ1-5; a possible D gene is TRBD1 (5 bases). Trimming cost V 2 bases and J 5 bases, with 10 bases left between them. The CDR3 spans 14 residues. The CDR3 DNA reads as TGTGCCAGCAGTTTAACGGTGGGGGATCAGCCCCAGCATTTT. It is translated as CASSLTVGDQPQHF.

V and J are TRBV5-1 and TRBJ2-1, with D tentatively TRBD2 (6 bases). CDR1 and CDR2 from the germline V gene are SGHRS and YFSETQ. V shed 0 bases and J shed 7 bases, with 8 bases lying between them. This CDR3 is 13 amino acids long. CDR3 nucleotide sequence: TGCGCCAGCAGCTTGGGGGCGGGGAATGAGCAGTTCTTC. Translation: CASSLGAGNEQFF. The entire variable domain, with the rest obtained from reference TRBV5-1 and TRBJ2-1, is as follows: KAGVTQTPRYLIKTRGQQVTLSCSPISGHRSVSWYQQTPGQGLQFLFEYFSETQRNKGNFPGRFSGRQFSNSRSEMNVSTLELGDSALYLCASSLGAGNEQFFGPGTRLTVL.

Many counts were recorded for this clonotype. The CDR3 is CSASLAGASYEQYV. As DNA, the CDR3 is TGCAGTGCTAGCTTAGCGGGAGCCTCCTACGAGCAGTACGTC. The chain has TRBV20-1 and TRBJ2-7; 9 nucleotides agree with TRBD2. After removal of 3 bases from V and 0 bases from J, the junction contained 3 bases not matched to a gene. The germline V gene has CDR1 DFQATT and CDR2 SNEGSKA (reference sequence). The CDR3 covers 14 residues.

V is TRBV25-1 and J is TRBJ2-2; 7 nucleotides align to TRBD2. The CDR3 totals 15 residues. J gave up 8 bases and V 1 base, and 7 bases lay outside the gene matches. Germline V gene data show CDR1 as MGHDK and CDR2 as SYGVNS. This CDR3 is CASSEFWEGSGELFF. The DNA of the CDR3 is TGTGCCAGCAGTGAATTCTGGGAGGGGTCAGGGGAGCTGTTTTTT.

This clonotype was observed a few times. The chain uses TRBV28 and TRBJ2-7, with D possibly matching TRBD1 (6 bases). V was cut by 6 bases and J by 5 bases, with 17 bases left in between. This CDR3 has 14 residues. The germline V gene has CDR1 MDHEN and CDR2 SYDVKM. The CDR3 coding sequence is TGTGCCAGCAGCTCCGGGACACTGGTCCACGAGCAGTACTTC. Protein sequence: CASSSGTLVHEQYF.

This sequence joins TRBV7-3 and TRBJ2-2; 7 bases fit TRBD1. Germline V gene data show CDR1 as SGHTA and CDR2 as FQGTGA. This CDR3 has 14 residues. V shed 5 bases and J 7 bases; nucleotides not matched to a gene: 7. The CDR3 is CASSRQGIDGELFF. The DNA for the CDR3 is TGTGCCAGCAGCCGACAGGGTATAGACGGGGAGCTGTTTTTT.

This clonotype turned up a few times. The chain employs TRBV18 and TRBJ2-5, with no clear D. The V end lost 2 bases, the J end lost 5 bases, and 6 bases lay between the germline ends. The CDR3 covers 12 residues. Looked up from germline, CDR1 is KGHSH and CDR2 is LQKENI. The CDR3: CASSPSYETQYF. The CDR3 DNA sequence: TGTGCCAGCTCACCATCTTATGAGACCCAGTACTTC.

In this sample, this clonotype turned up a few times. The V gene is TRBV4-2, the J gene TRBJ2-2; 8 bases are a match to TRBD1. The CDR3 totals 17 residues. V lost 0 bases and J lost 5; bases outside the gene matches: 8. Per germline, CDR1 LGHNA and CDR2 YNFKEQ. The CDR3 nucleotides read TGTGCCAGCAGCCAAGAAGTAGGGACAGGTTTTACCGGGGAGCTGTTTTTT. Protein: CASSQEVGTGFTGELFF.

This clonotype was counted at least ten times. Sequence at one end of the junction differs from germline and may be a read error. V is TRBV7-9 and J is TRBJ2-5; D unclear. This CDR3 has 10 residues. From germline, CDR1 is SEHNR and CDR2 FQNEAQ (reference sequence). Written as DNA, the CDR3 is TGTGCCAGCCACCAGGAGACCCAGTACTTC. Its protein is CASHQETQYF.

This clonotype has just a few counts. In DNA, the CDR3 is TGTGCCAGCAGCTTATTGGGACAGGGGGCGAATCCTCATGGCTACACCTTC. Translation gives CASSLLGQGANPHGYTF. This chain connects TRBV7-9 to TRBJ1-2; 12 positions match TRBD1. Germline V gene data show CDR1 as SEHNR and CDR2 as FQNEAQ (reference sequence). After removal of 2 bases from V and 6 bases from J, the junction contained 10 bases not matched to a gene. The CDR3 sequence is 17 residues long.

The chain recombines TRBV20-1 with TRBJ1-2, with 8 bases fitting TRBD1. V trimming: 5 bases; J trimming: 8 bases; junction bases outside the gene matches: 10. Germline CDR1 is DFQATT and CDR2 is SNEGSKA (reference sequence). CDR3 length equals 13 residues. The CDR3 DNA reads TGCAGTGCTCAGACAGGGGATGGTTACGGCTACACCTTC. As protein: CSAQTGDGYGYTF.

The chain combines TRBV10-3 with TRBJ2-7, with D perhaps TRBD2 (5 bases). V was clipped by 2 bases and J by 4 bases, with 6 bases between them. Germline CDR1 and CDR2: ENHRY and SYGVKD. There are 12 residues in the CDR3. Written as DNA, the CDR3 is TGTGCCATCAGTGAGGGACTTTACGAGCAGTACGTC. It yields the protein CAISEGLYEQYV.

This clonotype was detected many times. The chain combines TRBV6-5 with TRBJ2-3; possible D gene TRBD2, 6 bases. There are 14 residues in the CDR3. Germline V lookup: CDR1 MNHEY, CDR2 SVGAGI. Trimming took off 2 bases at V and 4 bases at J, with 10 bases between the two ends. CDR3 amino acids: CASSYAGGADTQYF. CDR3 nucleotide sequence: TGTGCCAGCAGTTACGCCGGGGGAGCAGATACGCAGTATTTT.